The 15 T cell receptor beta chains presented below share a single source sample, sequenced in a study of blood T cell repertoires in COVID-19. The repertoire was sequenced with immunoSEQ multiplex PCR; TCRdb's copy has only in-frame clones and lacks some. The data contain roughly 200,000 clones, roughly four fifths of them singletons. Material for sequencing was peripheral blood. These receptors were collected from a woman older than 75 with COVID-19, enrolled during active disease.

This clone was picked up one time. The V and J genes are TRBV12-5 and TRBJ2-7, with D maybe TRBD1 (6 bases). Trimming took 9 bases from V and 4 from J, leaving 22 bases between them. The CDR3 extends over 15 amino acids. In germline, CDR1 is LGHNT, CDR2 FRNRAP. In DNA form, the CDR3 reads TGTGCTAGCCAGGCGCGACCGGGACACCAATACGAGCAGTACTTC. Amino acid sequence: CASQARPGHQYEQYF.

The V gene is TRBV15, the J gene TRBJ2-1; 7 nucleotides match TRBD1. CDR1 and CDR2 (germline): LNHNV, YYDKDF (reference sequence). This CDR3 has 12 residues. V was pared by 4 bases and J by 8 bases, with 2 bases of the junction left unmatched. Here the CDR3 reads CATSNTGDEQFF. The CDR3 DNA reads as TGTGCCACCAGCAACACAGGGGATGAGCAGTTCTTC.

This chain links TRBV7-9 with TRBJ2-3; 15 positions match TRBD2. Germline V gives CDR1 SEHNR, CDR2 FQNEAQ (reference sequence). CDR3 length: 17 amino acids. The J segment lost 8 bases and the V segment lost 4 bases, leaving 10 bases of the junction unmatched. The DNA for the CDR3 is TGTGCCAGCAGCTCTCCCGGGACTAGCGGGAGGCCCCTTACGCAGTATTTT. Protein product: CASSSPGTSGRPLTQYF.

This chain links TRBV2 with TRBJ1-4, with TRBD1 identical over 8 bases. Germline V lookup: CDR1 SNHLY, CDR2 FYNNEI. This CDR3 comprises 14 residues. Unmatched junction bases numbered 4, after V lost 5 bases and J lost 5 bases. CDR3 DNA: TGTGCCAGCAGTAACAGGGGGGTCAATGAAAAACTGTTTTTT. Encoded protein: CASSNRGVNEKLFF.

The chain carries TRBV5-5 and TRBJ1-6; no clear D. V lost 0 bases, J lost 10 bases, and 17 bases lay in between. The CDR3 spans 16 residues. Germline V gives CDR1 SGHKS, CDR2 YYEKEE (reference sequence). This chain's CDR3 is CASSLGASGVDSPLHF. The CDR3 coding sequence is TGTGCCAGCAGCTTGGGGGCCTCCGGGGTGGACTCACCCCTCCACTTT. Full variable domain (rest looked up from reference TRBV5-5 and TRBJ1-6): DAGVTQSPTHLIKTRGQQVTLRCSPISGHKSVSWYQQVLGQGPQFIFQYYEKEERGRGNFPDRFSARQFPNYSSELNVNALLLGDSALYLCASSLGASGVDSPLHFGNGTRLTVT.

J is TRBJ2-5 and V is TRBV2; D is unclear. The germline V and J ends were trimmed by 7 bases and 4 bases, with 10 bases remaining between them. The CDR3 runs to 12 residues. Germline loops: CDR1 SNHLY, CDR2 FYNNEI. The CDR3 coding sequence is TGTGCCAGCAATCCAACGGGAGAGACCCAGTACTTC. Translated, it gives CASNPTGETQYF.

V usage is TRBV5-4 and J usage is TRBJ2-5; D is perhaps TRBD2 (6 bases). The CDR3 sequence is 15 residues long. V was clipped by 4 bases and J by 5 bases, with 18 bases between them. The germline CDR1 and CDR2 sequences are SGHNT and YYREEE (reference sequence). The CDR3 is CASSGGVAVGETQYF. DNA for the CDR3: TGTGCCAGCAGCGGCGGGGTAGCGGTGGGGGAGACCCAGTACTTC.

To note about this clone: Other DNA sequences from this sample encode an identical CDR3 as well. The chain combines TRBV20-1 with TRBJ1-2; tentatively, D is TRBD1 (5 bases). V lost 3 bases and J lost 7, with 9 bases in between. The CDR3 extends over 11 amino acids. From germline, CDR1 is DFQATT and CDR2 SNEGSKA (reference sequence). This CDR3 reads CSASTDSGYTF. CDR3 coding DNA: TGCAGTGCTAGCACCGACAGTGGCTACACCTTC.

This clone was detected only once. The chain combines TRBV28 with TRBJ1-3; maybe TRBD1 (5 bases). This CDR3 contains 12 residues. Germline values: CDR1 MDHEN, CDR2 SYDVKM. Deletions cut 8 bases from V and 6 bases from J, with 11 bases between. DNA for the CDR3: TGTGCCAGCGGGGGGACCTTAAACACCATATATTTT. Translated: CASGGTLNTIYF.

The V gene is TRBV7-2, the J gene TRBJ2-7; TRBD2 aligns across 11 bases. CDR1 SGHTA and CDR2 FQGNSA come from the germline V gene. Germline trimming cut 3 bases from V and 2 bases from J; bases unmatched to any gene: 0. The length of the CDR3 is 14 residues. CDR3 nucleotide sequence: TGTGCCAGCAGCTTTAGCGGGAGGGCCTACGAGCAGTACTTC. This gives the protein CASSFSGRAYEQYF.

The gene calls are TRBV19 and TRBJ2-2; unclear D gene. The V gene lost 5 bases and the J gene lost 6 bases, with 13 bases spanning the gap. Germline V lookup: CDR1 LNHDA, CDR2 SQIVND (reference sequence). The CDR3 is made up of 14 amino acids. The CDR3 DNA reads as TGTGCCAGTAGTGAAGCTCTCTCGGCCGGGGAGCTGTTTTTT. Amino acid sequence: CASSEALSAGELFF.

This chain links TRBV11-2 with TRBJ2-1; tentatively, D is TRBD1 (5 bases). The V end lost 3 bases, the J end lost 10 bases, and 7 bases lay between the germline ends. Germline-derived CDR1 and CDR2 are SGHAT and FQNNGV. There are 11 residues in the CDR3. Written as DNA, the CDR3 is TGTGCCAGCAGCTTTAACAGGGAGCAGTTCTTC. This gives the protein CASSFNREQFF.

V usage is TRBV6-5 and J usage is TRBJ1-1; D might be TRBD1 (6 bases). The CDR3 loop spans 15 amino acids. CDR1 is MNHEY, CDR2 SVGAGI, per germline. Trimming shortened V by 2 bases and J by 1 base, and 11 bases separated the two germline ends. Here the CDR3 reads CASSYGAGANTEAFF. In nucleotides, the CDR3 is TGTGCCAGCAGTTACGGGGCAGGGGCGAACACTGAAGCTTTCTTT.

The chain combines TRBV19 with TRBJ2-3; 7 positions match TRBD2. Losses at the gene ends were 1 base for V and 7 bases for J; bases not matched to a gene: 11. Germline V lookup: CDR1 LNHDA, CDR2 SQIVND (reference sequence). The CDR3 runs to 16 residues. CDR3 amino acids: CASSIGRGSTGYTQYF. In nucleotides, the CDR3 is TGTGCCAGTAGTATAGGGCGGGGGAGTACCGGATATACGCAGTATTTT.

This clone was recorded once. V usage is TRBV2 and J usage is TRBJ1-6; 7 bases are a match to TRBD1. The CDR3 extends over 15 amino acids. Germline-derived CDR1 and CDR2 are SNHLY and FYNNEI. V gave up 5 bases and J gave up 5 bases; unmatched junction bases: 6. CDR3 in amino acids: CASSPQGVDNSPLHF. The CDR3 DNA reads TGTGCCAGCAGTCCCCAGGGGGTCGATAATTCACCCCTCCACTTT.